The 30 T cell receptor beta chains below all came from one sample that was sequenced in a study of T cell responses to AZD1222 COVID-19 vaccine. Measured with immunoSEQ multiplex PCR; TCRdb has only the in-frame clones, and not every one. The top ten hold around 2.3% of the sample, which has 150,000 to 200,000 clones, 92% seen once. Specimen: peripheral blood, collected on day 0 of AZD1222 vaccination. These receptors all stem from an adult in good health.

This chain uses TRBV6-2 or TRBV6-3 with TRBJ2-3, with 8 nucleotides matching TRBD2. Germline values: CDR1 MNHEY, CDR2 SVGEGT. The CDR3 is made up of 16 amino acids. J lost 3 bases, V lost 2 bases, and 7 bases had no gene match. DNA for the CDR3: TGTGCCAGCAGTTACCCCGGGACTAGGGTTACAGATACGCAGTATTTT. It encodes CASSYPGTRVTDTQYF.

The CDR3 loop reads CASGRDQAYEQFF. CDR3 DNA: TGTGCTAGTGGTCGGGACCAAGCCTATGAGCAGTTCTTC. The chain recombines TRBV12-5 with TRBJ2-1, with D perhaps assigned TRBD1 or TRBD2 (5 bases each). Germline V gene data show CDR1 as LGHNT and CDR2 as FRNRAP. The CDR3 spans 13 residues. V was clipped by 5 bases and J by 8 bases, with 13 bases between them.

As DNA, the CDR3 is TGTGCCATCAGATCAGCGGGAGTAGTCTACGAGCAGTACTTC. Residues: CAIRSAGVVYEQYF. This chain joins TRBV10-3 and TRBJ2-7; 8 bases are a match to TRBD2. In germline, CDR1 is ENHRY, CDR2 SYGVKD. This CDR3 spans 14 amino acids. V lost 6 bases and J lost 3; bases outside the gene matches: 7.

This chain uses TRBV29-1 with TRBJ2-5, with 15 bases that match TRBD2. Trimming at V came to 7 bases and at J to 9 bases, leaving 9 bases not matched to a gene. CDR3 length: 14 amino acids. Per the germline V gene, CDR1 is SQVTM and CDR2 is ANQGSEA. The CDR3 protein is CSAGLAGGRVAQYF. The DNA for the CDR3 is TGCAGCGCTGGACTAGCGGGAGGGCGGGTGGCCCAGTACTTC.

The chain couples TRBV3-1 (or the pseudogene TRBV3-2) to TRBJ2-3; TRBD1 matches at 7 bases. Germline trimming cut 0 bases from V and 2 bases from J; bases unmatched to any gene: 17. CDR3 length: 20 residues. The germline gives CDR1 LGHDT, CDR2 YNNKEL (reference sequence). DNA for the CDR3: TGTGCCAGCAGCCAAGATCGCCCTTCATCGCAGGGGGTTGTCACAGATACGCAGTATTTT. As protein: CASSQDRPSSQGVVTDTQYF.

The CDR3 here is CASSYGGGGQPQHF. The CDR3 DNA is TGTGCCAGCAGCTATGGGGGAGGGGGTCAGCCCCAGCATTTT. The chain uses TRBV7-2 and TRBJ1-5; D is perhaps TRBD1 (6 bases). Trimming took off 4 bases at V and 6 bases at J, with 13 bases between the two ends. In germline, CDR1 is SGHTA, CDR2 FQGNSA. CDR3 length: 14 amino acids.

The chain combines TRBV2 with TRBJ1-2; 9 nucleotides agree with TRBD1. Germline loops: CDR1 SNHLY, CDR2 FYNNEI. V trimming: 7 bases; J trimming: 3 bases; junction bases outside the gene matches: 9. The CDR3 sequence is 15 residues long. The CDR3 region is CASTSGQGRHYGYTF. Here the CDR3 DNA reads TGTGCCAGCACGTCGGGACAGGGAAGGCACTATGGCTACACCTTC. The full variable domain, completed using reference TRBV2 and TRBJ1-2, is EPEVTQTPSHQVTQMGQEVILRCVPISNHLYFYWYRQILGQKVEFLVSFYNNEISEKSEIFDDQFSVERPDGSNFTLKIRSTKLEDSAMYFCASTSGQGRHYGYTFGSGTRLTVV.

The chain recombines TRBV7-2 with TRBJ1-2; TRBD1 matches 9 bases. The V segment lost 5 bases and the J segment 4 bases; nucleotides outside the gene matches: 5. Germline V gene lookup returns CDR1 SGHTA and CDR2 FQGNSA. This CDR3 spans 14 amino acids. The CDR3 nucleotides read TGTGCCAGCAGCGAACAGGGGGCGGGCTATGGCTACACCTTC. Amino acids: CASSEQGAGYGYTF.

The chain has TRBV12-3 or TRBV12-4 and TRBJ1-2; D uncertain. CDR3 length: 12 residues. Trimming pared 5 bases from V and 8 bases from J, leaving 12 bases between. The CDR3 loop is CASSAAEVGYTF. The CDR3 DNA sequence: TGTGCCAGCAGTGCGGCCGAGGTCGGCTACACCTTC.

The CDR3 here is CSVMTGTSEQYF. The CDR3 coding sequence is TGCAGCGTCATGACAGGGACGAGCGAGCAGTACTTC. J is TRBJ2-7 and V is TRBV29-1, with 7 bases lining up with TRBD1. The CDR3 covers 12 residues. J was trimmed by 6 bases and V by 6 bases; bases with no gene match: 8. Germline assignment: CDR1 SQVTM and CDR2 ANQGSEA.

The chain combines TRBV7-2 with TRBJ2-2, with D maybe TRBD1 (6 bases). This CDR3 spans 15 amino acids. With 3 bases removed from V and 1 base from J, the gap between germline ends came to 9 bases. Germline V gene lookup returns CDR1 SGHTA and CDR2 FQGNSA. The DNA for the CDR3 is TGTGCCAGCAGCTTGTTAGGGGGGAACACCGGGGAGCTGTTTTTT. This translates into CASSLLGGNTGELFF.

This clone has a handful of counts. The chain uses TRBV7-2 and TRBJ2-3; maybe TRBD1 (6 bases). Germline CDR1 reads SGHTA; CDR2 reads FQGNSA. V lost 4 bases to trimming and J lost 7 bases, with 18 bases between them. The CDR3 sequence is 15 residues long. The CDR3: CASSSGQQIRNTQYF. CDR3 nucleotides: TGTGCCAGCAGCTCCGGACAGCAGATCCGAAATACGCAGTATTTT.

In its sample, this clone was seen once. The rearrangement links TRBV10-2 to TRBJ2-1, with D hard to call. The germline gives CDR1 WSHSY, CDR2 SAAADI. Trimming cost V 3 bases and J 8 bases, with 2 bases left between them. The CDR3 is 10 amino acids. CDR3 sequence: CASSEDEQFF. Here the CDR3 DNA reads TGCGCCAGCAGTGAAGATGAGCAGTTCTTC.

This chain uses TRBV3-1 (or the pseudogene TRBV3-2) with TRBJ2-1; 11 bases map to TRBD2. CDR3 size: 18 residues. V trimming: 2 bases; J trimming: 1 base; junction bases outside the gene matches: 7. In germline, CDR1 is LGHDT, CDR2 YNNKEL (reference sequence). The CDR3 sequence is CASSQTIGTSGSYNEQFF. Here the CDR3 DNA reads TGTGCCAGCAGCCAAACCATCGGGACTAGCGGATCCTACAATGAGCAGTTCTTC.

The chain has TRBV3-1 (or the pseudogene TRBV3-2) and TRBJ1-1, with D unclear. The V gene lost 1 base and the J gene lost 1 base, with 7 bases spanning the gap. The CDR3 has 14 amino acids. Germline values: CDR1 LGHDT, CDR2 YNNKEL (reference sequence). The CDR3 here is CASSQANPNTEAFF. CDR3 nucleotides: TGTGCCAGCAGCCAAGCTAACCCGAACACTGAAGCTTTCTTT.

This clone occurred once. The chain couples TRBV11-3 to TRBJ2-7; 8 bases are shared with TRBD1. The germline V gene encodes CDR1 SGHNT and CDR2 YENEEA. The CDR3 covers 14 residues. V was clipped by 3 bases and J by 3 bases; unmatched bases: 4. Here the CDR3 DNA reads TGTGCCAGCAGCTTTCAAGGGACAGGCTACGAGCAGTACTTC. Its protein product is CASSFQGTGYEQYF.

This sequence joins TRBV6-2 or TRBV6-3 and TRBJ1-5, with D tentatively TRBD1 (6 bases). There are 14 residues in the CDR3. Germline V gives CDR1 MNHEY, CDR2 SVGEGT. V was pared by 2 bases and J by 7 bases, with 12 bases between. CDR3 amino acids: CASSYATGLQPQHF. DNA of the CDR3: TGTGCCAGCAGTTACGCCACAGGGCTGCAGCCCCAGCATTTT.

This sequence joins TRBV3-1 (or the pseudogene TRBV3-2) and TRBJ2-5; a weak D match, TRBD2 (7 bases). This CDR3 comprises 16 residues. Trimming left V 3 bases short and J 5 bases short, with 19 bases between. Germline V gene sequence: CDR1 LGHDT, CDR2 YNNKEL (reference sequence). The CDR3 DNA sequence: TGTGCCAGCAGCCATTCAGGCGGGAGAGACAGGGAGACCCAGTACTTC. Translating it yields CASSHSGGRDRETQYF.

This chain joins TRBV6-5 and TRBJ1-1; D call uncertain. Trimming pared 6 bases from V and 10 bases from J, leaving 18 bases between. The CDR3 is made up of 13 amino acids. Germline loops: CDR1 MNHEY, CDR2 SVGAGI. In DNA form, the CDR3 reads TGTGCCAGCAGCTTCACAGTGGCCTCCCCAGCTTTCTTT. Its protein is CASSFTVASPAFF.

This sequence joins TRBV30 and TRBJ2-2, with D tentatively TRBD1 (6 bases). CDR1 is GTSNPN and CDR2 is SVGIG in the germline V gene (reference sequence). Trimming shortened V by 1 base and J by 7 bases, and 19 bases separated the two germline ends. CDR3 length: 16 residues. CDR3 DNA sequence: TGTGCCTGGAGTGGCTTTAGGACAGTTCTTGGCGGGGAGCTGTTTTTT. This encodes CAWSGFRTVLGGELFF.

The DNA for the CDR3 is TGCAGCGTTGGTCCGGGCAACGAGCAGTACTTC. The encoded protein is CSVGPGNEQYF. The chain employs TRBV29-1 and TRBJ2-7; D gene unclear. CDR1 SQVTM and CDR2 ANQGSEA come from the germline V gene. V dropped 4 bases and J dropped 5 bases, with 9 bases sitting between them. The CDR3 has 11 residues.

The chain uses TRBV6-5 and TRBJ1-1; D is undetermined. Germline-derived CDR1 and CDR2 are MNHEY and SVGAGI. The CDR3 is made up of 15 amino acids. V was cut by 0 bases and J by 1 base, with 9 bases left in between. The CDR3 loop reads CASSYSLQTNTEAFF. Here the CDR3 DNA reads TGTGCCAGCAGTTACTCACTCCAAACGAACACTGAAGCTTTCTTT.

V is TRBV5-1 and J is TRBJ1-3, with D perhaps matching TRBD1 (6 bases). Germline values: CDR1 SGHRS, CDR2 YFSETQ. The V end was cut by 1 base, the J end by 2 bases, with 16 bases between. The CDR3 spans 17 residues. CDR3 coding DNA: TGCGCCAGCAGCTTGAATTCAGGACAGTTCCCTGGAAACACCATATATTTT. This codes for CASSLNSGQFPGNTIYF. The complete variable domain, with remaining parts taken from reference TRBV5-1 and TRBJ1-3, reads KAGVTQTPRYLIKTRGQQVTLSCSPISGHRSVSWYQQTPGQGLQFLFEYFSETQRNKGNFPGRFSGRQFSNSRSEMNVSTLELGDSALYLCASSLNSGQFPGNTIYFGEGSWLTVV.

The chain combines TRBV25-1 with TRBJ2-2; TRBD1 is a possible D gene (5 bases). There are 17 residues in the CDR3. CDR1 is MGHDK and CDR2 is SYGVNS in the germline V gene. V gave up 8 bases and J gave up 2 bases, with 21 bases separating them. Here the CDR3 DNA reads TGTGCCAGCTCCAGAACGTCAGGGCTTGGAAACACCGGGGAGCTGTTTTTT. It codes for CASSRTSGLGNTGELFF.

The chain employs TRBV4-3 and TRBJ2-2; the D gene is possibly TRBD1 (6 bases). CDR3 length: 18 amino acids. Germline loops: CDR1 LGHNA, CDR2 YSLEER. The V end was cut by 3 bases, the J end by 4 bases, with 21 bases between. The CDR3 DNA follows: TGCGCCAGCAGCCACCCTAAAAGAGGGGGTCGGGCCACCGGGGAGCTGTTTTTT. It yields the protein CASSHPKRGGRATGELFF.

V gene TRBV11-2 combines with J gene TRBJ2-7, with 10 positions matching TRBD2. The V gene's germline CDR1 is SGHAT and CDR2 FQNNGV. CDR3 length: 14 amino acids. V shed 5 bases and J 4 bases; nucleotides not matched to a gene: 5. CDR3 sequence (DNA): TGTGCCAGCAGCACCCCGGGACTAGCGTACGAGCAGTACTTC. Translation: CASSTPGLAYEQYF.

The chain couples TRBV7-8 to TRBJ2-5; D unresolved. Germline assignment: CDR1 SGHVS and CDR2 FQNEAQ. Trimming pared 0 bases from V and 4 bases from J, leaving 6 bases between. The CDR3 sequence is 13 residues long. The CDR3 here is CASSLAHIETQYF. The CDR3 nucleotides read TGTGCCAGCAGCTTAGCGCATATAGAGACCCAGTACTTC.

This clone was found once. The rearrangement joins TRBV28 to TRBJ2-3; 9 positions agree with TRBD1. The junction had 9 bases not matched to a gene; V was cut back by 7 bases and J by 4 bases. Germline V CDR1 and CDR2: MDHEN, SYDVKM. The CDR3 sequence is 15 residues long. CDR3 in DNA: TGTGCCAGCACCTGGGGGACAGGGTCGGCAGATACGCAGTATTTT. Its translation: CASTWGTGSADTQYF.

This clone came up once. The V and J genes are TRBV4-3 and TRBJ1-2, with D tentatively TRBD1 (5 bases). Trimming removed 4 bases from V and 1 base from J, with 10 bases in between. There are 14 residues in the CDR3. The germline gives CDR1 LGHNA, CDR2 YSLEER. CDR3 loop: CASSPNRFNYGYTF. The CDR3 nucleotides are TGCGCCAGCAGCCCGAACAGGTTTAACTATGGCTACACCTTC.

The chain couples TRBV30 to TRBJ2-3; 13 bases fit TRBD2. Unmatched junction bases numbered 9, after V lost 3 bases and J lost 3 bases. There are 17 residues in the CDR3. CDR1 and CDR2 (germline): GTSNPN, SVGIG (reference sequence). Here the CDR3 reads CAWRLAGGLLGTDTQYF. Written as DNA, the CDR3 is TGTGCCTGGAGACTAGCGGGGGGGCTGCTGGGGACAGATACGCAGTATTTT.